Described below is a single TCR beta chain sequence and its context. This clone was detected once. Its antigen is not yet known. The input lacks base qualities; no much larger clone sits a single base away. The sample is drawn from a study of cytomegalovirus exposure and HLA in healthy donors (dated by TCRdb to 2015 to 2018). The study in broad terms: According to an earlier analysis of a few hundred of the donors, about 190 million T cells yielded over 100 million unique TCR beta sequences and roughly 280 Gb of sequence data. A later analysis re-examined previously published TCR beta repertoires from 610 or so donors and added high-resolution HLA genotyping to investigate patterns of TCR occurrence. On average, 235,054 unique TCR beta nucleotide sequences were sequenced per donor among several hundred genotyped donors of the cohort, with around 19% of those sequences being non-productive. Of the roughly 410 genotyped donors, approximately 80% were placed in the genetic ancestry cluster associated with self-reported Caucasian donors. The later analysis used no new phenotypic data to find candidate immune exposures, relying instead on TCR beta sequences and their occurrence across donors. All discovery cohort repertoires had been generated using a single sequencing platform. The study profiled the T cell repertoires of fewer than 850 subjects by immunosequencing and related them to cytomegalovirus serostatus. An early release that covered some 640 HLA-typed donors contained around 300 gigabases of sequencing data and tens of millions of unique TCR sequences. High-throughput TCR immunosequencing, statistical association of individual TCRs with disease status, and machine learning were combined to predict cytomegalovirus infection status. The study aimed to test whether signatures of past pathogen exposure could be identified by cataloging public T cell receptors. An earlier analysis of nearly 600 of the donors applied high-throughput TCR beta sequencing to assess whether each TCR beta V gene segment acted as functional or pseudogenic. Because of strong linkage in the cohort, roughly five DR-DQ haplotypes were treated as single units for association and clustering. A later genetic analysis used genome-wide SNP genotypes for about 60% of the 666 donors, treating that subset as a discovery cohort. Donor age, sex, ethnicity and CMV serostatus were collected together with the repertoire data. Typing coverage differed by locus: A, B, C, DRB1 and DQB1 were typed in about 620-640 donors, DQA1 in 522, DPA1 in 606, and DPB1 in just under 480. HLA typing included class I and class II loci at four-digit resolution. Besides the first cohort of 550 to 750 subjects, a separate validation cohort made up of 120 different subjects was used.

The cohort comprised 666 healthy bone marrow donors. All cohort members were sampled while nominally healthy, although unrecorded immune exposures were likely present. The donor was CMV seronegative and was included in the group of approximately 350 seronegative cohort members. A peripheral blood sample was collected from each donor, and TCR beta sequencing was performed on peripheral blood mononuclear cells. Genomic DNA extraction from the blood cell samples was performed with the Qiagen DNeasy Blood Extraction Kit. Library creation used the immunoSEQ multiplex PCR assay. A mixture of 60 forward primers for TCR Vbeta segments and 13 reverse primers for TCR Jbeta segments was used in the multiplex PCR. The CDR3 region of rearranged TCR beta genes was amplified from genomic DNA with a multiplex PCR assay. The Illumina HiSeq System was used to sequence the amplified TCR beta libraries as 87-base-pair reads. The authors' analysis ran thus. Across the roughly 670 repertoires, a later analysis counted roughly 77 million unique TCR beta chains, around 11 million of which were shared by at least two donors. A nearest-neighbor algorithm error-corrected the raw reads and collapsed the reads into unique sequences, merging closely related sequences to remove PCR and sequencing errors. Alignment of CDR3 sequences to IMGT reference sequences was used to assign V, D and J gene segments. Each retained sequence needed at least a six-nucleotide match to both a V gene segment and a J gene segment. A rearrangement was called productive if the CDR3 had no stop codons and remained in frame with V and J, and every other rearrangement was called non-productive. CDR3 was defined by IMGT convention, running from the second conserved V-encoded cysteine to the conserved J-encoded phenylalanine. In an earlier analysis of 550 to 650 of the donors, sequences lacking an unambiguous match to a single V gene segment were excluded. An earlier analysis of around 600 of the donors classified V segments as functional when productive rearrangements were above 56.7% and as segregating when the standard deviation between donors was above 5%. A statistical classification framework was developed to diagnose cytomegalovirus status using the catalog of TCR beta chain sequences. In a later analysis, TCR nucleotide sequences were compared against IMGT/GENE-DB human TR gene sequences so that V and J genes could be assigned. The TCRdist pipeline was used in a later analysis to assign CDR3 sequences and most-parsimonious VDJ recombination scenarios. In a later analysis, each TCR beta chain was defined by its CDR3 amino acid sequence together with its V-gene family, and reads without a unique V-gene family were excluded. To address suspected cross-contamination and a sequencing artifact, a later analysis removed roughly 640 highly shared, low-generation-probability nucleotide sequences. In a later analysis, a clonal expansion index for each public chain was calculated from normalized within-repertoire ranks of inferred template counts. Generation probabilities in a later analysis came from a VDJ recombination model fitted to out-of-frame rearrangements, and those results were checked against IGoR. A later analysis scored TCR-TCR, TCR-HLA and TCR-CMV co-occurrence with hypergeometric tests, applying a repertoire-size bias correction to TCR pairs. To estimate false discovery rates, a later analysis permuted the HLA or CMV assignments 20 times. A later analysis grouped co-occurring TCRs with DBSCAN, adding TCRdist sequence similarity when clustering within HLA-allele-positive subsets. Repertoires with fewer than 30,000 or more than 120,000 public chains were left out of co-occurrence clustering, as were five repertoires with anomalous nucleotide sharing. In TCRdb, the immuneACCESS table is reduced to in-frame sequences with V and J assigned. These tables do not hold every clone; where another copy was compared, an unresolved V gene accounts for under half, and the others remain unexplained. D and trimming come from the DNA, and the V and J calls and clone size come from that table. In this sample the table shows over 150,000 clones, roughly 79% of which occur a single time. Around 13% of the sample rests with the top ten.

What the work shows at the level of the full study, not this receptor alone: Only TCR beta chains were sequenced in this cohort, and the absence of alpha or paired-chain data limited detectable features. Linkage disequilibrium might explain the correlated functional status among segregating V segments, but an unknown experimental factor could not be excluded. Because some donors lacked HLA typing at each locus, the association tests relied only on the typed subset. The sequencing pipeline was judged likely to have produced a cluster of highly shared sequence variants as a technical artifact. In vitro tests confirmed that three of the cytomegalovirus-associated TCR beta chains recognize cytomegalovirus antigens. In a later analysis, most CMV-associated TCR beta chains were found to appear HLA-restricted, with HLA associations seemingly driven largely by CMV exposure. Because counts were too low, 15 to 20 rarely observed V segments, including chromosome 9 orphons, were excluded from the earlier analysis of around 640 of the donors. In a later genetic analysis, a missense DCLRE1C variant was associated with V-gene and J-gene trimming of TCR beta chains, and the association was replicated in an independent cohort. In a later analysis, TCR association rates were found to vary across HLA loci, with the most associated TCRs seen for DRB1 alleles and the fewest for HLA-C alleles. Broadly in line with IMGT annotations, most TCR beta V segments showed up in productive rearrangements about 87% or about 30% of the time in an earlier analysis of 587 of the donors. Roughly uniform sequencing depth across donors was assumed in presence/absence analyses, although this assumption may not hold. A further reported finding was that TCR beta sequences accurately predicted the HLA-A and HLA-B alleles for most subjects in the first cohort. The authors suggested that the approach could potentially be extended to other disease states and immunological phenotypes. Assigning TCR associations to individual alleles was difficult when HLA alleles, especially DR and DQ, strongly co-occurred. Compared with equally common non-associated chains, HLA-associated TCR beta chains in a later analysis were more clonally expanded and had lower generation probabilities. The 87-base-pair reads could not distinguish some IMGT-functional V segments, including TRBV6-2 and TRBV6-3, so those segments were excluded. Several of the top co-occurrence clusters appeared to be linked to parvovirus B19, influenza, CMV and Epstein-Barr virus, according to a later analysis. The classifier was reported to diagnose cytomegalovirus status with high specificity and sensitivity in both the original and validation cohorts. According to a later genetic analysis, donors in an Asian-associated ancestry cluster had fewer N-insertions in productive TCRs than the approximately 650-donor mean. In a later analysis, over 15,000 TCR beta sequences were associated with specific HLA alleles at a false discovery rate of 0.05. For the cohort, immune exposure information was limited to CMV serostatus. In the study, approximately 150 TCR beta chains were listed as associated with cytomegalovirus. Most TCR sequences were seen in very few donors, while some public TCRs were found in many individuals.

The germline V gene specifies SQVTM as CDR1 and ANQGSEA as CDR2. The CDR3 goes from the cysteine to the phenylalanine over 12 residues. Of the read, only the CDR3 DNA is kept; its 36 bases are in frame from base 1. V is shortened by 6 bases, J by 11 bases, and the region joining them spans 19 bases. The clonotype was recovered from a woman in her forties or fifties in good health and CMV-seronegative. This chain joins TRBV29-1 to TRBJ1-1, with no reliable assignment of the D segment. The sample consisted of PBMCs. The nucleotide sequence reads as follows: TGCAGCGTCCCCTCGTCCTCGGAGAAGGCTTTCTTT. This encodes CSVPSSSEKAFF.